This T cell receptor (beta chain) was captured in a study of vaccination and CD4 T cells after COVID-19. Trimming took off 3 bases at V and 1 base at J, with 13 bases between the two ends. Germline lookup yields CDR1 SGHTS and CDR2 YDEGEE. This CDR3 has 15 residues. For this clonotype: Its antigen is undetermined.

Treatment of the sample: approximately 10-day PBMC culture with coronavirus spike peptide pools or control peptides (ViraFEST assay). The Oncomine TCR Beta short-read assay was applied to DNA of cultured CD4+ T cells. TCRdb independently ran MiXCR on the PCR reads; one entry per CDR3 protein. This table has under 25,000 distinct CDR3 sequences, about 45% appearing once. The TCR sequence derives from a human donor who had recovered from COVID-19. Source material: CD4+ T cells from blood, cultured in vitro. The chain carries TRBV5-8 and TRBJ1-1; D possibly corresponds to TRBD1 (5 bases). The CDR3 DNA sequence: TGTGCCAGCAGCTCCCGCCGGGGGGGGAACACTGAAGCTTTCTTT. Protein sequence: CASSSRRGGNTEAFF. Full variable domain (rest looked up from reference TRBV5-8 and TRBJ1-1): EAGVTQSPTHLIKTRGQQATLRCSPISGHTSVYWYQQALGLGLQFLLWYDEGEERNRGNFPPRFSGRQFPNYSSELNVNALELEDSALYLCASSSRRGGNTEAFFGQGTRLTVV.